The table lists the clone carrying this T cell receptor (beta chain) with a few counts. The germline V gene encodes CDR1 LGHNA and CDR2 YSLEER. The CDR3 sequence is 14 residues long. Trimming removed 0 bases at V and 3 bases at J, with 8 bases between. The data were taken from a study of T cell changes during pregnancy in multiple sclerosis. Repertoires were generated with immunoSEQ multiplex PCR, while TCRdb's copy carries only in-frame clones and drops some. Of nearly 70,000 clones in the sample, under 95% are singletons; the top ten hold approximately 1.5%. V is TRBV4-3 and J is TRBJ1-2; D may be TRBD1 (6 bases). This material consisted of peripheral blood, taken in the second trimester of pregnancy. The receptor was derived from a female donor in good health, enrolled as a control in a pregnancy study. The CDR3 protein is CASSQEGAYYGYTF. The CDR3 region has the DNA TGCGCCAGCAGCCAAGAGGGGGCATACTATGGCTACACCTTC.